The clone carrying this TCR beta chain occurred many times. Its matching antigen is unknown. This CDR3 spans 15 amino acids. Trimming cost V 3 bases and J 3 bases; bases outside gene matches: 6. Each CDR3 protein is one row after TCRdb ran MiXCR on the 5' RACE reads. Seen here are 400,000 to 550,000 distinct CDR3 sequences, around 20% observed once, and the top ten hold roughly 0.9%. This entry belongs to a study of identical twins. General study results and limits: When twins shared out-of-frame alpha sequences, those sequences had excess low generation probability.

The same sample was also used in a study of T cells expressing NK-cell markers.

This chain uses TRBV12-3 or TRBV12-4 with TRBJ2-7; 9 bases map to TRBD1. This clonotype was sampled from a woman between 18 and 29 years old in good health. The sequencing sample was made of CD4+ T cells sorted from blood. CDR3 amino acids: CASSFRGTGNYEQYF. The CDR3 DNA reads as TGTGCCAGCAGTTTTAGAGGGACAGGGAACTACGAGCAGTACTTC.